A single sample is the source of the 24 T cell receptor beta chains below, sequenced in a study of cytomegalovirus exposure and HLA in healthy donors. Amplification used 60 Vbeta primers and 13 Jbeta primers. TCRdb's table, derived via immunoSEQ multiplex PCR, lists solely in-frame clones and lacks some. The data contain approximately 170,000 clones, 68% of them singletons. Source material: PBMCs. The receptors come from a young woman in good health and CMV-seropositive.

The chain links TRBV5-1 to TRBJ2-1; 11 bases are a match to TRBD2. V lost 4 bases and J lost 4; bases outside the gene matches: 7. The CDR3 is 16 amino acids. Germline V gene sequence: CDR1 SGHRS, CDR2 YFSETQ. This CDR3 reads CASSLRTSGGYNEQFF. In DNA form, the CDR3 reads TGCGCCAGCAGCCTTAGAACTAGCGGGGGATACAATGAGCAGTTCTTC.

This clone turned up a few times. This chain connects TRBV14 to TRBJ2-7, with D perhaps matching TRBD2 (5 bases). Germline CDR1 and CDR2: SGHDN and FVKESK. Trimming pared 0 bases from V and 7 bases from J, leaving 16 bases between. This CDR3 contains 15 residues. The CDR3 spells CASSQEVARPGEQYF. CDR3 nucleotides: TGTGCCAGCAGCCAAGAAGTCGCCAGGCCGGGGGAGCAGTACTTC.

This clone was observed a single time. The chain carries TRBV6-5 and TRBJ2-7; TRBD2 matches 11 bases. CDR1 is MNHEY and CDR2 is SVGAGI in the germline V gene. V was pared by 6 bases and J by 3 bases, with 1 base of the junction left unmatched. The CDR3 length is 13 residues. CDR3 amino acids: CASRLAGVYEQYF. CDR3 coding DNA: TGTGCCAGCAGACTAGCGGGGGTCTACGAGCAGTACTTC.

The chain employs TRBV4-1 and TRBJ2-5, with D possibly matching TRBD2 (6 bases). The tail of the sequence fits TRBJ2-7 better, so the J call may be wrong. CDR1 MGHRA and CDR2 YSYEKL come from the germline V gene. This CDR3 is built from 16 residues. Here the CDR3 DNA reads TGCGCCAGCAGCCCCACGTGGAGGGGCACCTCCTACGAGCAGTACTTC. As protein: CASSPTWRGTSYEQYF.

The J gene is TRBJ1-5, the V gene TRBV30; D perhaps matches TRBD1 (5 bases). This CDR3 region has 13 residues. The V and J ends lost 2 bases and 5 bases respectively, with 10 bases between them. The germline gives CDR1 GTSNPN, CDR2 SVGIG (reference sequence). Here the CDR3 reads CAWSSGGDQPQHF. DNA for the CDR3: TGTGCCTGGAGTTCGGGGGGTGATCAGCCCCAGCATTTT.

This clone has a handful of counts. This sequence joins TRBV18 and TRBJ2-2; TRBD2 aligns across 13 bases. The CDR3 consists of 19 residues. With 3 bases clipped from V and 4 bases from J, the junction kept 11 bases outside the gene matches. Germline values: CDR1 KGHSH, CDR2 LQKENI. CDR3 sequence: CASSPPWTSGSIGTGELFF. CDR3 coding DNA: TGTGCCAGCTCACCCCCTTGGACTAGCGGGAGTATTGGCACCGGGGAGCTGTTTTTT.

CDR3 loop: CASSLDRAPDGYTF. The CDR3 DNA reads TGTGCCAGCAGTTTGGACAGGGCCCCTGATGGCTACACCTTC. This chain joins TRBV27 and TRBJ1-2; 8 bases are a match to TRBD1. CDR3 length equals 14 residues. In germline, CDR1 is MNHEY, CDR2 SMNVEV (reference sequence). Unmatched junction bases numbered 6, after V lost 3 bases and J lost 6 bases.

This clone was found a few times. This rearrangement joins TRBV15 to TRBJ1-4, with TRBD1 matching over 8 bases. CDR3 size: 16 residues. V shed 2 bases, J shed 7 bases, and the junction held 9 bases outside the gene matches. Germline V lookup: CDR1 LNHNV, CDR2 YYDKDF (reference sequence). The CDR3 reads CATSRHPGGFGEKLFF. The CDR3 coding sequence is TGTGCCACCAGCAGACATCCAGGGGGCTTCGGTGAAAAACTGTTTTTT.

In its sample, this clone was seen once. This chain links TRBV30 with TRBJ2-5; 10 bases fit TRBD1. TRBJ2-7 explains the end of the DNA better; the J call may be wrong. Germline CDR1 and CDR2: GTSNPN and SVGIG (reference sequence). This CDR3 has 14 residues. This CDR3 reads CAWSTGTGAYEQYF. DNA for the CDR3: TGTGCCTGGAGTACCGGGACAGGGGCGTACGAGCAGTACTTC.

The V call is TRBV7-9, the J call TRBJ2-7; D is unclear. The CDR3 spans 13 residues. Trimming pared 6 bases from V and 3 bases from J, leaving 12 bases between. Germline assignment: CDR1 SEHNR and CDR2 FQNEAQ (reference sequence). CDR3 loop: CASSPLINYEQYF. The DNA of the CDR3 is TGTGCCAGCAGTCCTCTAATTAACTACGAGCAGTACTTC.

This clone has only a few counts. The rearrangement joins TRBV7-3 to TRBJ2-5, with TRBD1 identical over 7 bases. This CDR3 region has 14 residues. Germline lookup yields CDR1 SGHTA and CDR2 FQGTGA. With V trimmed by 0 bases and J by 6 bases, 4 bases remained unmatched. As DNA, the CDR3 is TGTGCCAGCAGCTTAACAGGGGGCGCAAAGACCCAGTACTTC. The encoded protein is CASSLTGGAKTQYF. Combining the CDR3 with reference TRBV7-3 and TRBJ2-5 gives the whole variable domain GAGVSQTPSNKVTEKGKYVELRCDPISGHTALYWYRQSLGQGPEFLIYFQGTGAADDSGLPNDRFFAVRPEGSVSTLKIQRTERGDSAVYLCASSLTGGAKTQYFGPGTRLLVL.

V is TRBV5-6 and J is TRBJ1-2; 8 bases map to TRBD1. Germline V gene lookup returns CDR1 SGHDT and CDR2 YYEEEE. V shed 4 bases, J shed 4 bases, and the junction held 9 bases outside the gene matches. The CDR3 consists of 15 residues. The CDR3 region is CASSRRTGYLYGYTF. CDR3 sequence (DNA): TGTGCCAGCAGCCGGCGGACAGGGTACCTCTATGGCTACACCTTC.

The genes are TRBV4-1 and TRBJ2-5, with 9 bases aligning to TRBD2. The CDR3 is 14 amino acids. From germline, CDR1 is MGHRA and CDR2 YSYEKL. V shed 2 bases and J 2 bases; nucleotides not matched to a gene: 0. The CDR3 protein is CASSQLAGQETQYF. Here the CDR3 DNA reads TGCGCCAGCAGCCAACTAGCGGGACAAGAGACCCAGTACTTC.

This chain joins TRBV4-1 and TRBJ2-5, with D possibly matching TRBD1 (6 bases). The end of the DNA fits TRBJ2-7 better, so the J call may be wrong. Per the germline V gene, CDR1 is MGHRA and CDR2 is YSYEKL. The CDR3 is 15 amino acids. The CDR3 bases are TGCGCCAGCAGCCAAGCACTCGACAGGAGGTACGAGCAGTACTTC. This encodes CASSQALDRRYEQYF.

CDR3 sequence reads: CASRGPYEQYF. DNA of the CDR3: TGTGCCAGCCGGGGTCCCTACGAGCAGTACTTC. The chain joins TRBV6-6 to TRBJ2-7; D may be TRBD2 (5 bases). The CDR3 sequence is 11 residues long. Trimming removed 8 bases from V and 2 bases from J, with 7 bases in between. The V gene's germline CDR1 is MNHNY and CDR2 SVGAGI (reference sequence).

This clone was counted between two and nine times. This CDR3 reads CASSSAGQNNEQFF. In DNA form, the CDR3 reads TGTGCCAGCAGCAGCGCGGGACAGAACAATGAGCAGTTCTTC. The chain combines TRBV21-1 with TRBJ2-1; TRBD1, the table's D call, lacks a check against the DNA. TRBV21-1 is flagged as a pseudogene. The CDR3 extends over 14 amino acids.

There are a few counts of this clone. The chain links TRBV2 to TRBJ1-3, with 12 bases identical to TRBD1. The CDR3 has 15 residues. CDR1 is SNHLY, CDR2 FYNNEI, per germline. The junction had 4 bases not matched to a gene; V was cut back by 6 bases and J by 4 bases. This chain's CDR3 is CASRGQGAPGNTIYF. In nucleotides, the CDR3 is TGTGCCAGCAGGGGACAGGGGGCGCCGGGAAACACCATATATTTT.

This clone was seen only a few times. V gene TRBV29-1 combines with J gene TRBJ2-7, with 8 bases that match TRBD2. The V gene end was trimmed by 7 bases and the J gene end by 8 bases; junction bases not matched to a gene: 19. This CDR3 comprises 15 residues. From germline, CDR1 is SQVTM and CDR2 ANQGSEA. The CDR3 sequence: CSAQGLAGALLQQYF. Here the CDR3 DNA reads TGCAGCGCCCAAGGGCTAGCGGGTGCCCTCCTTCAGCAGTACTTC.

This sequence joins TRBV27 and TRBJ2-7, with 8 bases lining up with TRBD1. The CDR3 covers 12 residues. The V and J ends lost 5 bases and 7 bases, in that order; junction bases with no gene match: 4. CDR1 is MNHEY, CDR2 SMNVEV, per germline (reference sequence). CDR3 loop: CASSPWTGEQYF. The CDR3 DNA reads as TGTGCCAGCAGTCCCTGGACAGGGGAGCAGTACTTC.

V usage is TRBV29-1 and J usage is TRBJ2-4; 9 positions agree with TRBD2. CDR3 length: 14 amino acids. Trimming at V came to 1 base and at J to 5 bases, leaving 3 bases not matched to a gene. Germline V gene sequence: CDR1 SQVTM, CDR2 ANQGSEA. CDR3 nucleotides: TGCAGCGTTGAAGGGCTAGCGGGGCAAAACATTCAGTACTTC. This encodes CSVEGLAGQNIQYF.

This clone was found a few times. CDR3 region: CSVDRAGGTTDTQYF. Written as DNA, the CDR3 is TGCAGCGTTGATCGAGCGGGGGGGACCACAGATACGCAGTATTTT. J is TRBJ2-3 and V is TRBV29-1, with 10 bases identical to TRBD2. Trimming cost V 3 bases and J 2 bases; bases outside gene matches: 5. This CDR3 comprises 15 residues. Germline loops: CDR1 SQVTM, CDR2 ANQGSEA.

The J gene is TRBJ2-2, the V gene TRBV9; D unresolved. Trimming removed 2 bases from V and 5 bases from J, with 7 bases in between. Germline assignment: CDR1 SGDLS and CDR2 YYNGEE. The CDR3 is 13 amino acids. CDR3 sequence reads: CASSVLLTGELFF. The CDR3 nucleotides are TGTGCCAGCAGCGTTCTCCTGACCGGGGAGCTGTTTTTT. Full variable domain (missing parts from reference TRBV9 and TRBJ2-2): DSGVTQTPKHLITATGQRVTLRCSPRSGDLSVYWYQQSLDQGLQFLIQYYNGEERAKGNILERFSAQQFPDLHSELNLSSLELGDSALYFCASSVLLTGELFFGEGSRLTVL.

This rearrangement joins TRBV28 to TRBJ1-2; TRBD1 might be the D (5 bases). Germline-derived CDR1 and CDR2 are MDHEN and SYDVKM. The V and J ends lost 4 bases and 4 bases respectively, with 16 bases between them. The CDR3 runs 15 residues. CDR3 DNA: TGTGCCAGCAGTTCCCAAGGGAGGGGTGGCTATGGCTACACCTTC. Amino acids: CASSSQGRGGYGYTF.

The gene calls are TRBV28 and TRBJ2-7, with D maybe TRBD1 (6 bases). Germline loops: CDR1 MDHEN, CDR2 SYDVKM. CDR3 length: 14 amino acids. V was pared by 7 bases and J by 4 bases, with 17 bases between. The DNA for the CDR3 is TGTGCCAGCACCCCCGGGGACAACACTTACGAGCAGTACTTC. Its protein product is CASTPGDNTYEQYF.